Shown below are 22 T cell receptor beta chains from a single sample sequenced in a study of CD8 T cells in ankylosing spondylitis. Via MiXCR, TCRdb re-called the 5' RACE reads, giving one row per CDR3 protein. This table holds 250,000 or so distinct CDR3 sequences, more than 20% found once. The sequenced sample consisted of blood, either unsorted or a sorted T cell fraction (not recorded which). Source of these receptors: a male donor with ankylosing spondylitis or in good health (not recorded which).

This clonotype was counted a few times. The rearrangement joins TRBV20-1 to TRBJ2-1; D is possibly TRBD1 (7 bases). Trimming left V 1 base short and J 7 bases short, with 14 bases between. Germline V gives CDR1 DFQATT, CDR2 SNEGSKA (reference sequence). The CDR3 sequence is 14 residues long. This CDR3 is CSARVSRGRNEQFF. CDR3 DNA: TGCAGTGCTAGAGTCTCCAGGGGGAGGAATGAGCAGTTCTTC.

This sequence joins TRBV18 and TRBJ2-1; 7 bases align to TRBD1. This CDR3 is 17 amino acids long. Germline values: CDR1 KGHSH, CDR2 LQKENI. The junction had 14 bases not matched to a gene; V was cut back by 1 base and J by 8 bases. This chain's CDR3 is CASSPQMQQGNVDEQFF. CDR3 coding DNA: TGTGCCAGCTCACCACAGATGCAACAGGGGAATGTGGATGAGCAGTTCTTC.

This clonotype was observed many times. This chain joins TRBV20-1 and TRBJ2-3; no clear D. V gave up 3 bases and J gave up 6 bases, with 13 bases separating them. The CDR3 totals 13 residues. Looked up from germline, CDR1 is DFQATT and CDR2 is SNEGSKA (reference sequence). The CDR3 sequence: CSARGSPGDTQYF. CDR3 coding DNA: TGCAGTGCTAGGGGGTCTCCTGGGGATACGCAGTATTTT.

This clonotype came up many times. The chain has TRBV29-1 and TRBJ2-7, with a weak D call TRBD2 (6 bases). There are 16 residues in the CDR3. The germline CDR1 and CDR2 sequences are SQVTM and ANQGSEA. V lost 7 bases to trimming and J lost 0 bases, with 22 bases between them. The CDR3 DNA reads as TGCAGCGCCCGCGGCGCATTGGGGGGAAGCTCCTACGAGCAGTACTTC. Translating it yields CSARGALGGSSYEQYF.

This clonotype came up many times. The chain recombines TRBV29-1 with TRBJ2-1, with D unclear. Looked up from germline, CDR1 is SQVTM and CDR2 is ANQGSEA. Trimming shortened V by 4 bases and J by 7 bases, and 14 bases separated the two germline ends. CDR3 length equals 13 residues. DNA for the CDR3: TGCAGCGTTGCGTGGAATCTAGGTAATGAGCAGTTCTTC. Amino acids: CSVAWNLGNEQFF.

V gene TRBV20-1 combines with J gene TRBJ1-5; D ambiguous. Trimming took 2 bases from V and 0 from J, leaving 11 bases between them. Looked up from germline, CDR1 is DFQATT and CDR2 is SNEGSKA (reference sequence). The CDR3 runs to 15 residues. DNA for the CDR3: TGCAGTGCTAGAAAATGGAATCCTAGCAATCAGCCCCAGCATTTT. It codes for CSARKWNPSNQPQHF.

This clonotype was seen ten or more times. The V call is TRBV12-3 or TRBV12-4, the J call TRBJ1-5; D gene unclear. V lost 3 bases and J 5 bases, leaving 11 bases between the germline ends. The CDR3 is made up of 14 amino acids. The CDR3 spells CASSFMSGHQPQHF. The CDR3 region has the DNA TGTGCCAGCAGTTTTATGTCTGGGCATCAGCCCCAGCATTTT.

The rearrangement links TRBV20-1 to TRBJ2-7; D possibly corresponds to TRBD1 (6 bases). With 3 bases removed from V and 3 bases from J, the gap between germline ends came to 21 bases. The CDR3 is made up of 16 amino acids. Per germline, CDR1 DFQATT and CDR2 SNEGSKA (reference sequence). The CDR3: CSASPDDRSFLYEQYF. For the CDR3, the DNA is TGCAGTGCTAGCCCCGACGACAGGTCATTCCTCTACGAGCAGTACTTC.

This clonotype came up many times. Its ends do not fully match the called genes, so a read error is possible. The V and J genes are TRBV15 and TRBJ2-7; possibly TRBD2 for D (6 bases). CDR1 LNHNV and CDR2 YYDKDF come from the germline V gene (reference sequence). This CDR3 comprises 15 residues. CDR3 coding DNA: TGTGACACCAGCAGAAGGGACTTTAGCTCCTACGAGCAGTACTTC. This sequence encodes CDTSRRDFSSYEQYF.

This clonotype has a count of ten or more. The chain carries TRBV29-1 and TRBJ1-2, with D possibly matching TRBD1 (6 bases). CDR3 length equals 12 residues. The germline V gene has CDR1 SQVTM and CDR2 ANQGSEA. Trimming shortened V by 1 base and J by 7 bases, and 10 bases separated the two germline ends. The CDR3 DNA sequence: TGCAGCGTTGAAGCGGGGGGCGGTGGCTACACCTTC. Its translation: CSVEAGGGGYTF.

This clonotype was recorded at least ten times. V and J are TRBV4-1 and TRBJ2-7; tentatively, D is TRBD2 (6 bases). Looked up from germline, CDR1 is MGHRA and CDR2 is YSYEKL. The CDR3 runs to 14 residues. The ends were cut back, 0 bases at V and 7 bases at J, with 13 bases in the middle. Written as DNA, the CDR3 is TGCGCCAGCAGCCAAGATCCTCGGGGGAGGGAGCAGTACTTC. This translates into CASSQDPRGREQYF.

CDR3 nucleotide sequence: TGCGCCAGCAGCTGGGGACTAGCGTCGGTTGAGCAGTACTTC. This gives the protein CASSWGLASVEQYF. The chain uses TRBV5-1 and TRBJ2-7; 10 nucleotides line up with TRBD2. The CDR3 covers 14 residues. The germline CDR1 and CDR2 sequences are SGHRS and YFSETQ. J was trimmed by 7 bases and V by 3 bases; bases with no gene match: 7.

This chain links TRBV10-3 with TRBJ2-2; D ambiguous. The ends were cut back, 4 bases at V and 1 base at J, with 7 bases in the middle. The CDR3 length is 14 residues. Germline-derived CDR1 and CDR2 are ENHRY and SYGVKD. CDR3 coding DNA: TGTGCCATCAGTGCCGGCCGGAACACCGGGGAGCTGTTTTTT. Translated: CAISAGRNTGELFF.

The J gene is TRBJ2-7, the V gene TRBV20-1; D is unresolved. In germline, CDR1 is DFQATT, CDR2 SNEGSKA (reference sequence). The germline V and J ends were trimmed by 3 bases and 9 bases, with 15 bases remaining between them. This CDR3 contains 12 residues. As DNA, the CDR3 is TGCAGTGCTAGCGCGAATAAGTTTGGGCAGTACTTC. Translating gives CSASANKFGQYF.

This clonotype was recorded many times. CDR3 amino acids: CASGWDSGASTDTQYF. CDR3 bases: TGTGCCTCCGGATGGGATAGCGGGGCTAGCACAGATACGCAGTATTTT. V is TRBV10-3 and J is TRBJ2-3; TRBD2 agrees at 8 bases. This CDR3 region has 16 residues. Germline V gene sequence: CDR1 ENHRY, CDR2 SYGVKD. Trimming at V came to 11 bases and at J to 0 bases, leaving 13 bases not matched to a gene.

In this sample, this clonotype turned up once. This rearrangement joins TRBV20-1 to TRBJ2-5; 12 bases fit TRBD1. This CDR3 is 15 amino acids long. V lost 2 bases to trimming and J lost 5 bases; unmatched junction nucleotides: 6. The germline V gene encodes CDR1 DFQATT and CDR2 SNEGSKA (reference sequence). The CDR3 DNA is TGCAGTGCTAGATCGGGACAGGGGGCGGGGGAGACCCAGTACTTC. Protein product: CSARSGQGAGETQYF.

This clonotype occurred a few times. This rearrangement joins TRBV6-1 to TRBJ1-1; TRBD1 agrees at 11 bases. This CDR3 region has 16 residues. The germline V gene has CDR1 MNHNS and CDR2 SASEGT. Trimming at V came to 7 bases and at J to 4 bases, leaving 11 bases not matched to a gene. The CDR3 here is CASTPTGTGGATEAFF. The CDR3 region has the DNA TGTGCCAGCACCCCGACCGGGACAGGGGGGGCCACTGAAGCTTTCTTT.

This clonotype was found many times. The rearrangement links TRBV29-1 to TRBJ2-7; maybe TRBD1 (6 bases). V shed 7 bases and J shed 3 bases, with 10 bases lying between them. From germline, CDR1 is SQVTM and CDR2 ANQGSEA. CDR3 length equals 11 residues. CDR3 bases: TGCAGCGGACGGGACAACTACGAGCAGTACTTC. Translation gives CSGRDNYEQYF.

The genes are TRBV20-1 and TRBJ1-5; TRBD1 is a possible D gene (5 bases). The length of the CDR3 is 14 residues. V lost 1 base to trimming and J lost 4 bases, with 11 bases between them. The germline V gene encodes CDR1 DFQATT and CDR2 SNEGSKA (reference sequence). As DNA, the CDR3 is TGCAGTGCTAGAGGTCCAGGGCTAAATCAGCCCCAGCATTTT. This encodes CSARGPGLNQPQHF.

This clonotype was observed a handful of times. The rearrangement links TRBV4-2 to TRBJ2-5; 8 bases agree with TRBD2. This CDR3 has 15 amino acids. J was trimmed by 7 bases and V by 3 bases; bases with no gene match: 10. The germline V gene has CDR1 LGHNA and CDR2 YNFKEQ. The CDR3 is CASSQWTSPEGTQYF. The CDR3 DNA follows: TGTGCCAGCAGCCAGTGGACTAGCCCCGAGGGGACCCAGTACTTC.

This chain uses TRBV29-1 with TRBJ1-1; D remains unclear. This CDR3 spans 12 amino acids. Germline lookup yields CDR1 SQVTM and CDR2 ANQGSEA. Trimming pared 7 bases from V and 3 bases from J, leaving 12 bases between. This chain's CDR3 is CSAKAEDTEAFF. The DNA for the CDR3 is TGCAGCGCAAAGGCGGAGGACACTGAAGCTTTCTTT.

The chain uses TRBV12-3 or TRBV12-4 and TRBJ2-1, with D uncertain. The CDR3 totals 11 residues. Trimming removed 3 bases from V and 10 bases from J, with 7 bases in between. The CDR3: CASSLWQEQFF. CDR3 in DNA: TGTGCCAGCAGTTTGTGGCAGGAGCAGTTCTTC.